This T cell receptor beta chain comes out of a study of OX40 agonist ivuxolimab in advanced cancers. The study, taken as a whole, reports: Circulating CD4+ and CD8+ T cells showed clonal expansion by week 6 at 0.1 to 3.0 mg/kg.

This CDR3 region has 16 residues. Trimming took 3 bases from V and 2 from J, leaving 18 bases between them. Germline V gives CDR1 SGDLS, CDR2 YYNGEE. This clone showed up just a few times. Its antigen is as yet unknown. Clones were sequenced by immunoSEQ multiplex PCR, and TCRdb holds only the in-frame ones, with some missing. The sample carries around 40,000 clones, less than 90% recorded once. The chain is built from TRBV9 and TRBJ2-7, with D possibly being TRBD1 or TRBD2 (5 bases each). This clonotype was sampled from an adult with an advanced solid tumor such as melanoma, head and neck, liver or kidney cancer. Sequenced material: CD4+ or CD8+ T cells sorted from blood, taken in a trial of the OX40 agonist ivuxolimab. DNA for the CDR3: TGTGCCAGCAGCGACAAAGGGACCACGCCGACCTACGAGCAGTACTTC. It encodes CASSDKGTTPTYEQYF.